The next 8 T cell receptor beta chains were all read from a single sample in a study of early T cells in non-severe SARS-CoV-2 infection. TCRdb reprocessed the 5' RACE reads via MiXCR and lists one record per CDR3 protein. This sample yields under 95,000 distinct CDR3 sequences, of which about an eighth are seen a single time; around 3.6% belongs to the top ten. The sample was whole blood. These receptor sequences come from an adult who was a healthcare worker with PCR-confirmed SARS-CoV-2 infection or an uninfected control (not recorded which).

In this sample, this clonotype turned up a few times. J is TRBJ1-1 and V is TRBV5-1; 9 bases line up with TRBD1. After removal of 7 bases from V and 4 bases from J, the junction contained 8 bases not matched to a gene. In germline, CDR1 is SGHRS, CDR2 YFSETQ. The CDR3 is 14 residues long. The CDR3 here is CASGITGGGTEAFF. The CDR3 nucleotides are TGCGCCAGCGGGATTACAGGGGGCGGCACTGAAGCTTTCTTT.

Many counts were recorded for this clonotype. This chain joins TRBV6-5 and TRBJ2-7; 11 nucleotides match TRBD2. With V trimmed by 6 bases and J by 2 bases, 6 bases remained unmatched. Germline-derived CDR1 and CDR2 are MNHEY and SVGAGI. This CDR3 has 15 amino acids. The CDR3 DNA reads as TGTGCCAGCAGGGGTAGCGGGAGGGCAACCTACGAGCAGTACTTC. Translated: CASRGSGRATYEQYF.

This clonotype was observed a handful of times. V is TRBV9 and J is TRBJ2-3, with unresolved D. CDR3 length: 12 amino acids. The germline V gene has CDR1 SGDLS and CDR2 YYNGEE. The V gene lost 3 bases and the J gene lost 4 bases, with 6 bases spanning the gap. The CDR3: CASSAESDTQYF. In DNA, the CDR3 is TGTGCCAGCAGCGCTGAGTCAGATACGCAGTATTTT. Using reference TRBV9 and TRBJ2-3 for the parts outside the CDR3, the full variable domain is DSGVTQTPKHLITATGQRVTLRCSPRSGDLSVYWYQQSLDQGLQFLIQYYNGEERAKGNILERFSAQQFPDLHSELNLSSLELGDSALYFCASSAESDTQYFGPGTRLTVL.

This clonotype has more than one count but fewer than ten. Written as DNA, the CDR3 is TGCGCCAGCAGTTTAACTAGCGGAAACCAAGAGACCCAGTACTTC. This translates into CASSLTSGNQETQYF. V and J are TRBV10-2 and TRBJ2-5, with 8 nucleotides matching TRBD2. CDR1 and CDR2 from the germline V gene are WSHSY and SAAADI. The CDR3 runs 15 residues. After removal of 5 bases from V and 0 bases from J, the junction contained 5 bases not matched to a gene.

The chain uses TRBV5-1 and TRBJ2-3, with 9 bases aligning to TRBD2. The CDR3 length is 15 residues. V lost 2 bases to trimming and J lost 4 bases; unmatched junction nucleotides: 5. The germline V gene has CDR1 SGHRS and CDR2 YFSETQ. The CDR3 loop is CASSFLAGPADTQYF. The CDR3 nucleotides read TGCGCCAGCAGCTTCCTAGCGGGGCCGGCAGATACGCAGTATTTT.

This clonotype has a count of ten or more. The V call is TRBV5-4, the J call TRBJ1-1; D possibly corresponds to TRBD1 (6 bases). The germline V gene encodes CDR1 SGHNT and CDR2 YYREEE (reference sequence). Trimming took off 4 bases at V and 1 base at J, with 11 bases between the two ends. This CDR3 region has 14 residues. Here the CDR3 DNA reads TGTGCCAGCAGCAAAACACAGGGGAACACTGAAGCTTTCTTT. As protein: CASSKTQGNTEAFF.

The rearrangement links TRBV24-1 to TRBJ2-1, with D unresolved. V was cut by 4 bases and J by 9 bases, with 21 bases left in between. This CDR3 comprises 16 residues. From germline, CDR1 is KGHDR and CDR2 SFDVKD. CDR3 residues: CATSERTTMRRGEQFF. The DNA of the CDR3 is TGTGCCACCAGTGAACGGACCACAATGCGACGAGGTGAGCAGTTCTTC.

This clonotype was seen many times. A much larger clone lies one base from this, so it may be a read error. The V gene is TRBV12-3 or TRBV12-4, the J gene TRBJ1-5, with D tentatively TRBD1 (5 bases). The length of the CDR3 is 15 residues. V was cut by 9 bases and J by 2 bases, with 17 bases left in between. In DNA, the CDR3 is TGTGCCAGAAAATCCGGGGACCCCGGCAATCAGCCCCAGCATTTT. This encodes CARKSGDPGNQPQHF.